This T cell receptor beta chain was recorded in a study of patients and donors after allogeneic stem cell transplantation. The germline V gene encodes CDR1 SGHRS and CDR2 YFSETQ. This CDR3 is 13 amino acids long. With 0 bases clipped from V and 9 bases from J, the junction kept 2 bases outside the gene matches. TCRdb itself ran the RT-PCR reads through MiXCR, one entry per CDR3 protein. This table has about 960,000 distinct CDR3 sequences, roughly 18% appearing once. Input material: blood, either unsorted or a sorted T cell fraction (not recorded which). The clonotype comes from a human donor who was either an allogeneic HSCT recipient or a stem cell or donor lymphocyte infusion donor (not recorded which). It is not recorded whose cells these are; they may come from a transplant donor. This sequence joins TRBV5-1 and TRBJ2-1; 8 bases align to TRBD1. The CDR3 DNA sequence: TGCGCCAGCAGCTTGGATACAGGGGGTGAGCAGTTCTTC. This gives the protein CASSLDTGGEQFF.